This T cell receptor beta chain was identified during a study of spatial heterogeneity in lung cancer. Study-level findings and limits: Tumor mutation count correlated with how many alpha and beta TCRs expanded intratumorally. Estimated coverage of tumor T cells was about 7% for alpha and about 14% for beta chains.

Time point in this sample: sample taken at primary tumor resection. TCRdb recomputed calls from the 5' RACE reads with MiXCR, one row per CDR3 protein. The data hold about 13,000 distinct CDR3 sequences, with under 6% observed a single time. This clonotype showed up many times. Its antigen is currently unknown. The CDR3 consists of 15 residues. The germline CDR1 and CDR2 sequences are SGHRS and YFSETQ. Trimming removed 3 bases at V and 0 bases at J, with 9 bases between. J is TRBJ2-2 and V is TRBV5-1, with a weak D call TRBD2 (6 bases). This TCR was sampled from a male donor with early-stage non-small cell lung cancer. Specimen: lung tumor tissue, collected at surgery. The DNA of the CDR3 is TGCGCCAGCAGCTACAGCGGGCCGAACACCGGGGAGCTGTTTTTT. Encoded protein: CASSYSGPNTGELFF. The complete variable domain, with remaining parts taken from reference TRBV5-1 and TRBJ2-2, reads KAGVTQTPRYLIKTRGQQVTLSCSPISGHRSVSWYQQTPGQGLQFLFEYFSETQRNKGNFPGRFSGRQFSNSRSEMNVSTLELGDSALYLCASSYSGPNTGELFFGEGSRLTVL.